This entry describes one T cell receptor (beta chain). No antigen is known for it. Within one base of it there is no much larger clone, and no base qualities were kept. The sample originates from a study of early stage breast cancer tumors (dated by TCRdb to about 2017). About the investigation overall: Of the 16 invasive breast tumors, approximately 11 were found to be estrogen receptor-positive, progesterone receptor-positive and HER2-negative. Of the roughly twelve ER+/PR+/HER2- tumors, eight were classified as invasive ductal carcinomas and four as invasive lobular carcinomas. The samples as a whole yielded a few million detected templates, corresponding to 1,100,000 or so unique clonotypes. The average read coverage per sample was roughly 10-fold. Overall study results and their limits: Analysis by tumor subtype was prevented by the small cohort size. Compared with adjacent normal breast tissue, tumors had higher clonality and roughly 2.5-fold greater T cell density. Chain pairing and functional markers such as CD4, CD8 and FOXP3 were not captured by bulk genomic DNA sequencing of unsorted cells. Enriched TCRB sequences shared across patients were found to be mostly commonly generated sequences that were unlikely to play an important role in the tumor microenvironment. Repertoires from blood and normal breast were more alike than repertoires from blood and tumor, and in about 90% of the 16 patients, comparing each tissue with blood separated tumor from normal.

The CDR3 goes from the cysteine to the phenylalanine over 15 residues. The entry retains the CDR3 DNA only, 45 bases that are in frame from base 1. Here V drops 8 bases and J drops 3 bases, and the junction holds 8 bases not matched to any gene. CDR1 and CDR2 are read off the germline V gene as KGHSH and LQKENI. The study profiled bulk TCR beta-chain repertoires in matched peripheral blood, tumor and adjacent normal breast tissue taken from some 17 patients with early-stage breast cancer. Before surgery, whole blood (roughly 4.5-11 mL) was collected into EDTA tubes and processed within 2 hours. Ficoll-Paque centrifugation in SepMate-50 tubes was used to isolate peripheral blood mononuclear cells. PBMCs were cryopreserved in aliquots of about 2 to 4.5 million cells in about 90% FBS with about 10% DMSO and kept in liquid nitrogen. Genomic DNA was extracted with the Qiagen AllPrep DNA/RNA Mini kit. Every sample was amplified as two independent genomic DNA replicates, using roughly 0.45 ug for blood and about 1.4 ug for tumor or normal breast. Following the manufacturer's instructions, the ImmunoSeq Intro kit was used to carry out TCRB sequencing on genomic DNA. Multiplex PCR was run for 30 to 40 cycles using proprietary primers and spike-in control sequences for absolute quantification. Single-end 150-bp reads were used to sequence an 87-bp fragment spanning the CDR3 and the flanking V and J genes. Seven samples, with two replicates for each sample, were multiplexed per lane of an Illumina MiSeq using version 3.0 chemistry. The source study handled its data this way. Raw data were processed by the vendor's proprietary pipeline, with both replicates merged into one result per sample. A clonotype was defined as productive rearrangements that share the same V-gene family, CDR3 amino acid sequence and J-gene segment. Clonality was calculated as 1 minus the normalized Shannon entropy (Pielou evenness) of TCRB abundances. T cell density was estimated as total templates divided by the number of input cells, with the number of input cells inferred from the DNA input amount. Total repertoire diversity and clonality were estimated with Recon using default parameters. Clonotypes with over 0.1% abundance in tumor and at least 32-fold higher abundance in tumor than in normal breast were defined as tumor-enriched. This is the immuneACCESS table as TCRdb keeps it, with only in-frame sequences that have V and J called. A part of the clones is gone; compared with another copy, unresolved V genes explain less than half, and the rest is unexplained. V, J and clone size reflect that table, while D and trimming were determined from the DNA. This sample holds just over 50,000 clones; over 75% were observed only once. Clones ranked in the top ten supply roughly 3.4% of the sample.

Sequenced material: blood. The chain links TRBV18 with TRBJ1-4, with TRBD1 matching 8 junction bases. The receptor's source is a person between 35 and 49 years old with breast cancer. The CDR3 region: CASAGQGGSNEKLFF. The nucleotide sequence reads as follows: TGTGCCAGCGCTGGACAGGGTGGGTCTAATGAAAAACTGTTTTTT.